The clone carrying this T cell receptor beta chain appeared a few times. Its specificity is unknown. The data belong to a study of post-analysis software for immune sequencing data. As for the study in general: Relapsing-remitting, secondary progressive and progressive-relapsing multiple sclerosis were all included among the disease courses. Whole-study findings and limits: F measure grouped same-batch samples tightly together. In patients, roughly 5 TRBV segments were more frequent than in controls, with TRBV5-6, TRBV5-1 and TRBV20-1 among them.

TCR beta cDNA libraries had unique molecular identifiers. Via MiXCR, TCRdb re-called the PCR reads, giving one row per CDR3 protein. The profile shows fewer than 850,000 distinct CDR3 sequences, 30% of them singletons. V trimming: 4 bases; J trimming: 0 bases; junction bases outside the gene matches: 9. The V gene's germline CDR1 is SGHVS and CDR2 FQNEAQ. The CDR3 sequence is 19 residues long. The chain couples TRBV7-8 to TRBJ2-5; the match to TRBD2 covers 15 bases. The sequenced sample consisted of blood. The sequence came from a girl between 5 and 17 years old with multiple sclerosis. CDR3 nucleotide sequence: TGTGCCAGCAGCTGGAATCCGGGACTAGCGGGGGGCGACCAAGAGACCCAGTACTTC. This sequence encodes CASSWNPGLAGGDQETQYF.